This T cell receptor (beta chain) emerged from a study of shared clonotypes between healthy human individuals. Study-level findings and limits: Richness estimates generally favored naive over memory subsets. Clonotype sharing among donors likely depends on sequencing depth.

As to this clone: Its antigen is not identified.

V was pared by 2 bases and J by 0 bases, with 26 bases between. CDR3 size: 21 residues. Germline V gives CDR1 SNHLY, CDR2 FYNNEI. The naive CD8 subset, CD45RO-negative cells positively selected for CCR7, excluded terminally differentiated effector memory CD45RA+ cells. TCRdb's copy holds only in-frame clones and misses some; the assay was immunoSEQ multiplex PCR. The table shows roughly 2.1 million clones, with roughly 91% occurring only once. Material for sequencing was naive CD8+ T cells from PBMCs. The source is a man between 18 and 35 years old in good health. Some clones in this sample may be carry-over from other donors' samples. The V call is TRBV2, the J call TRBJ2-1; D is perhaps TRBD1 (5 bases). CDR3 DNA: TGTGCCAGCAGTGAAATTCGGGCTGACAGCTTCGCTCCGAGCTCCTACAATGAGCAGTTCTTC. Translation: CASSEIRADSFAPSSYNEQFF.